This T cell receptor (beta chain) originates from a study of T cells in Graves' hyperthyroidism and ophthalmopathy (dated by TCRdb to the late 2010s). Describing the broader study: To identify distinguishing TCR V-J signatures, a discovery cohort of about 100 patients was used, comprising 43 with Graves' ophthalmopathy and around 60 with stable Graves' hyperthyroidism. Prospective prediction of ophthalmopathy was tested in an independent validation cohort of fewer than 20 hyperthyroidism patients and 17 patients who later progressed to ophthalmopathy. The 85 to 100 discovery patients were divided at random into training and test sets in a 7:3 ratio. According to the paper, TCR Vbeta CDR3 sequencing was carried out on over 130 peripheral blood samples, which came from fewer than 50 ophthalmopathy, 75 or so hyperthyroidism and about 17 progressor patients. After sampling, hyperthyroidism patients received methimazole starting at 30 mg daily, and ophthalmopathy patients received high-dose intravenous methylprednisolone. Thyroid tissue and blood T-cell repertoires from roughly 6 Graves' hyperthyroidism patients were also compared in the study.

Graves' hyperthyroidism was defined as stable when no progression to ophthalmopathy occurred over 18 months of follow-up. Hyperthyroidism patients were newly diagnosed, had a disease duration of under 2 months, and were aged 18 to 65 years. The study excluded patients with uncontrolled infections, other autoimmune diseases, pregnancy or lactation. Diagnoses relied on clinical symptoms, serum thyroxine and TRAb, thyroid ultrasound and orbital computed tomography. Total RNA was extracted with Trizol reagent, and quality was checked on an Agilent 2100 Bioanalyzer. Study-wide conclusions, independent of this receptor: Blood samples also contained most of the expanded thyroid clonotypes (frequency above 0.001), which suggests that blood repertoires may reflect thyroid immune responses. No statistical method was used to fix the sample size in advance, and group allocation was not hidden from the investigators. A model built on a 13 V-J signature distinguished ophthalmopathy from stable hyperthyroidism, reaching around 90% sensitivity and around 81% specificity in cross-validation and 80%/75% in testing. In validation, the model predicted progression to ophthalmopathy a median of roughly six months before onset, with approximately 68% sensitivity and about 75% specificity.

Trimming takes 10 bases from V and 2 bases from J, and the germline ends sit 14 bases apart. Reading from cysteine to phenylalanine, the CDR3 counts 13 amino acids. Only CDR3 DNA remains: 39 bases, in frame from the first base. According to the germline V gene, CDR1 reads MGHRA and CDR2 reads YSYEKL. The TCR beta CDR3 regions were amplified from RNA transcripts. The TCR CDR3 was subjected to a first round of RT-PCR using the HTBI primer set and the Qiagen OneStep RT-PCR kit. Libraries were constructed in a second round of multiplex PCR, after which size selection and purification were carried out. Paired-end sequencing of the libraries was performed with 100 bp reads on an Illumina HiSeq2000. The study's own analysis went as follows. Raw data were processed with SOAPnuke, discarding reads with adapters, uncalled bases, mean Phred below 15, or no exact constant-primer or identifier match. COPE v1.2.5 was used to merge high-quality paired reads, and clonotypes were defined as unique nucleotide sequences. MiTCR v1.1 was used to align the clonotypes against IMGT TRBV, TRBD and TRBJ reference segments. The analysis included only V-J combinations with a frequency above 0.0001, which together covered over 98% of the repertoires. The TCS score was defined as the ratio of F50 (clonal expansion) to E x V (chaos), calculated using BLOSUM62-based TCRdist between CDR3 peptides within each V-J. Welch's t-statistics and random forest reduced around 510 V-J features to fewer than 15, which were used in a naive Bayes classifier (R e1071). The Morisita-Horn index was used to measure how similar the thyroid and blood repertoires were. TCRdb trimmed public reads at Q25 via fastp, called clones via MiXCR and kept in-frame beta chains. Rows with one shared CDR3 protein collapse into an entry with the most common genes and DNA. The V and J calls and clone size are TCRdb's, not the authors'. The table for this sample lists a few hundred thousand distinct CDR3 sequences; roughly 50% of them were counted only once. The ten most abundant clones make up around 8% of the sample.

This clonotype was seen repeatedly, ten times or more. It has no known antigen specificity. One base away there is no much larger clone; base qualities are not given. The sequence came from a woman between 18 and 29 years old with Graves' hyperthyroidism. The rearranged segments are TRBV4-1 and TRBJ2-5; the D gene is perhaps TRBD1, from 5 matching bases. The sample was peripheral blood or thyroid tissue (not recorded which). The nucleotide sequence reads as follows: TGCGCCAAAACGAACAGGAGTCAAGAGACCCAGTACTTC. It codes for CAKTNRSQETQYF.